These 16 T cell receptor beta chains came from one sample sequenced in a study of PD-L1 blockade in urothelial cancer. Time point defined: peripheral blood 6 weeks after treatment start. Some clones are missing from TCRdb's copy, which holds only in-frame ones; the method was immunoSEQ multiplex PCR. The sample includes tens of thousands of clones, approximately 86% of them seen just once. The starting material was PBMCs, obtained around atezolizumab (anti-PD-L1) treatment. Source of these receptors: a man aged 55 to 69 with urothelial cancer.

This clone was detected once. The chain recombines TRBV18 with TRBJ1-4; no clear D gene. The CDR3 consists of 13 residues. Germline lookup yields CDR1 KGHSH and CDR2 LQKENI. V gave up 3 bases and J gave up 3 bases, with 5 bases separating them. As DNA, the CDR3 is TGTGCCAGCTCACCGCAGGCTAATGAAAAACTGTTTTTT. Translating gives CASSPQANEKLFF.

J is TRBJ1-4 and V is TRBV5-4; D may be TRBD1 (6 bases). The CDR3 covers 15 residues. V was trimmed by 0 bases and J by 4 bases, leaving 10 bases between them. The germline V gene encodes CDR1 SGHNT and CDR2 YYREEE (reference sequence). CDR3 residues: CASSLAQQGNEKLFF. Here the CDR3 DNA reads TGTGCCAGCAGCTTGGCCCAACAGGGTAATGAAAAACTGTTTTTT.

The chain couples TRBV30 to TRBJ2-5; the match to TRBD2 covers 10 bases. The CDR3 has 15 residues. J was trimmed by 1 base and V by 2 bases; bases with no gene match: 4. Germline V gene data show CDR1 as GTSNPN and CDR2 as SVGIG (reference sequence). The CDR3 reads CAWSISGGAQETQYF. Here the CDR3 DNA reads TGTGCCTGGAGTATCAGCGGGGGGGCCCAAGAGACCCAGTACTTC.

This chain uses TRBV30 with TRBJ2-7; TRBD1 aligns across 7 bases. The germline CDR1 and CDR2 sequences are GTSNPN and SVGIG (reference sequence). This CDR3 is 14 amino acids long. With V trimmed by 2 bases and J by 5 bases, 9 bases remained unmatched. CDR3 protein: CAWSSIGGLDEQYF. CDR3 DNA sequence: TGTGCCTGGAGTTCGATAGGGGGCCTGGACGAGCAGTACTTC.

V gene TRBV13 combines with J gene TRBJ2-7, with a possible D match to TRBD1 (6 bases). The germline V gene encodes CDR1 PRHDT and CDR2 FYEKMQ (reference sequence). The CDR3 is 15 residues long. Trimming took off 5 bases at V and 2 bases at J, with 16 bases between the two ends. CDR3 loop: CASSPSGTPTYEQYF. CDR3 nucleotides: TGTGCCAGCAGCCCCTCCGGGACACCAACCTACGAGCAGTACTTC.

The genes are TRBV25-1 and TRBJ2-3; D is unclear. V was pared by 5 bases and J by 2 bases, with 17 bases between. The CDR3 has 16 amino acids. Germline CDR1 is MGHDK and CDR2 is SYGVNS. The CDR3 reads CASSPTPELHTDTQYF. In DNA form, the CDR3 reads TGTGCCAGCAGTCCGACGCCGGAACTACACACAGATACGCAGTATTTT.

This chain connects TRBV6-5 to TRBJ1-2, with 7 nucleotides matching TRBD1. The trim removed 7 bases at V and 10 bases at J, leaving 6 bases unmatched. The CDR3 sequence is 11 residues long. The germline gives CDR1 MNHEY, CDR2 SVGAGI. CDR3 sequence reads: CASNQDRDYTF. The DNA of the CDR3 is TGTGCCAGCAACCAAGACAGGGACTACACCTTC.

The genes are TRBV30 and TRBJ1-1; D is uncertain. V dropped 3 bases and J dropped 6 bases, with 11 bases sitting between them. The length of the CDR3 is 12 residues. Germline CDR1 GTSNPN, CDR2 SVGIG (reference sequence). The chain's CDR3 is CAWSPPGAEAFF. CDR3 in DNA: TGTGCCTGGAGCCCACCGGGAGCTGAAGCTTTCTTT.

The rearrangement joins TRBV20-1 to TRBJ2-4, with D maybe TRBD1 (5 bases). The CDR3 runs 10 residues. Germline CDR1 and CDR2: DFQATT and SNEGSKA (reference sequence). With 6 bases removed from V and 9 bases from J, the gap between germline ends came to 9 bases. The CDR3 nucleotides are TGCAGTGCCCCAGGGCGCATTCAGTACTTC. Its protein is CSAPGRIQYF.

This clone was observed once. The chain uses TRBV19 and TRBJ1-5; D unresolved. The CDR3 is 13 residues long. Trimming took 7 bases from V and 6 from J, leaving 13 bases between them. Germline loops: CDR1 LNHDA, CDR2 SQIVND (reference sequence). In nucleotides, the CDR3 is TGTGCCAGTACCCGGGGAGTCAGTCAGCCCCAGCATTTT. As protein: CASTRGVSQPQHF.

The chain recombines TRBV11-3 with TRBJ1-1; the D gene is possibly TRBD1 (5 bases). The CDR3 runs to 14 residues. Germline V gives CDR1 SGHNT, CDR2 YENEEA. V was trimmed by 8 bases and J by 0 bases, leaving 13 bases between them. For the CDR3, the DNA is TGTGCCAGCGGGGTTGGGGGGATGAACACTGAAGCTTTCTTT. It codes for CASGVGGMNTEAFF.

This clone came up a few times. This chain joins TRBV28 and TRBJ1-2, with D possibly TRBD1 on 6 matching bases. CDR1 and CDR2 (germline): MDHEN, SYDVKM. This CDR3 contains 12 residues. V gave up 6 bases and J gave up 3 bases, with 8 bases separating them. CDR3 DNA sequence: TGTGCCAGCAGACAGGGTCACTATGGCTACACCTTC. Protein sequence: CASRQGHYGYTF.

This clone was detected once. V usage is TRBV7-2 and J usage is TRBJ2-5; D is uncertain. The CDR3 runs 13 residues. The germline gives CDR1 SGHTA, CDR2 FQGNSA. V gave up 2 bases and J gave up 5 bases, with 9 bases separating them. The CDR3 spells CASSLSGRETQYF. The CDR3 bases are TGTGCCAGCAGCTTATCGGGTCGCGAGACCCAGTACTTC.

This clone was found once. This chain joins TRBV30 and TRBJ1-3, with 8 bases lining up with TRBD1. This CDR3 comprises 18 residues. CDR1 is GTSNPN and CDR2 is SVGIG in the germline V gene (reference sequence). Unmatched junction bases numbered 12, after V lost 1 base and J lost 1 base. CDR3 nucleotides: TGTGCCTGGAGTGCCTACAGGGGGTGGCGGGTTTCTGGAAACACCATATATTTT. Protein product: CAWSAYRGWRVSGNTIYF.

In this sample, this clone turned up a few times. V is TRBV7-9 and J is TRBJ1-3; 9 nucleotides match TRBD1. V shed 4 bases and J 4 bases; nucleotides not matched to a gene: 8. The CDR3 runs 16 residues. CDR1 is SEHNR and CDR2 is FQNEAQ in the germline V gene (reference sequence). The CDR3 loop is CASSSAGTGTGNTIYF. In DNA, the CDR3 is TGTGCCAGCAGCTCTGCCGGGACAGGGACAGGAAACACCATATATTTT. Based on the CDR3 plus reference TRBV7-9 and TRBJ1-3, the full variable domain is DTGVSQNPRHKITKRGQNVTFRCDPISEHNRLYWYRQTLGQGPEFLTYFQNEAQLEKSRLLSDRFSAERPKGSFSTLEIQRTEQGDSAMYLCASSSAGTGTGNTIYFGEGSWLTVV.

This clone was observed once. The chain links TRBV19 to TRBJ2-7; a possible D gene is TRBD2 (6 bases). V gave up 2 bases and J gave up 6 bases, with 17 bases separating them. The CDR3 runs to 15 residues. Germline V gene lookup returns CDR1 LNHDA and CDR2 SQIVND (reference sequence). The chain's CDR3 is CASSIFPGRSGEQYF. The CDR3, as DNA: TGTGCCAGTAGTATATTTCCGGGGAGGTCGGGCGAGCAGTACTTC.